The next 7 T cell receptor beta chains were all read from a single sample in a study of OX40 agonist ivuxolimab in advanced cancers. Sequencing was performed with immunoSEQ multiplex PCR; in TCRdb, only in-frame clones are kept and a portion is missing. The repertoire holds fewer than 90,000 clones, with 91% as singletons. Material: CD4+ or CD8+ T cells sorted from blood, obtained in a trial of the OX40 agonist ivuxolimab. Source of these receptors: an adult with an advanced solid tumor such as melanoma, head and neck, liver or kidney cancer.

V is TRBV4-1 and J is TRBJ1-4; no clear D. The CDR3 totals 14 residues. Trimming took 4 bases from V and 3 from J, leaving 9 bases between them. The germline V gene encodes CDR1 MGHRA and CDR2 YSYEKL. In nucleotides, the CDR3 is TGCGCCAGCAGCCCGAGGGCGGCTAATGAAAAACTGTTTTTT. Its translation: CASSPRAANEKLFF.

CDR3 residues: CASSLRDSRTDTQYF. Written as DNA, the CDR3 is TGTGCCAGCAGCTTAAGGGACAGCCGGACAGATACGCAGTATTTT. The gene calls are TRBV7-8 and TRBJ2-3; 7 bases line up with TRBD1. The CDR3 has 15 residues. The germline CDR1 and CDR2 sequences are SGHVS and FQNEAQ. With 2 bases clipped from V and 3 bases from J, the junction kept 5 bases outside the gene matches.

A single count supports this clone. The V gene is TRBV7-2, the J gene TRBJ2-1, with 9 bases lining up with TRBD2. This CDR3 region has 17 residues. The V gene end was trimmed by 1 base and the J gene end by 10 bases; junction bases not matched to a gene: 14. In germline, CDR1 is SGHTA, CDR2 FQGNSA. The CDR3: CASSLGGLAGSRGEQFF. The DNA for the CDR3 is TGTGCCAGCAGCTTAGGGGGTCTAGCGGGATCCCGAGGGGAGCAGTTCTTC.

V is TRBV19 and J is TRBJ2-3; 8 bases fit TRBD2. The CDR3 is 17 amino acids. V shed 5 bases and J 2 bases; nucleotides not matched to a gene: 12. CDR1 and CDR2 from the germline V gene are LNHDA and SQIVND (reference sequence). The DNA of the CDR3 is TGTGCCAGTAGTCCCCCCCCGGGAGCGGGAGCCACAGATACGCAGTATTTT. Residues: CASSPPPGAGATDTQYF.

This clone was seen a handful of times. This chain links TRBV28 with TRBJ1-5; D might be TRBD1 (6 bases). The CDR3 spans 13 residues. Looked up from germline, CDR1 is MDHEN and CDR2 is SYDVKM. V was pared by 6 bases and J by 7 bases, with 13 bases between. The CDR3: CASRTFGGQPQHF. In nucleotides, the CDR3 is TGTGCCAGCAGGACCTTCGGGGGCCAGCCCCAGCATTTT.

J is TRBJ1-2 and V is TRBV19; 8 bases fit TRBD1. This CDR3 has 15 residues. Per germline, CDR1 LNHDA and CDR2 SQIVND (reference sequence). J was trimmed by 3 bases and V by 4 bases; bases with no gene match: 7. CDR3 loop: CASSTQTGAYYGYTF. In DNA, the CDR3 is TGTGCCAGTAGTACGCAGACAGGGGCCTACTATGGCTACACCTTC.

The rearrangement joins TRBV27 to TRBJ2-7; D unresolved. CDR1 and CDR2 from the germline V gene are MNHEY and SMNVEV (reference sequence). Trimming took 3 bases from V and 0 from J, leaving 6 bases between them. The CDR3 sequence is 13 residues long. The DNA of the CDR3 is TGTGCCAGCAGTTTCCATGGCTCCTACGAGCAGTACTTC. It yields the protein CASSFHGSYEQYF.